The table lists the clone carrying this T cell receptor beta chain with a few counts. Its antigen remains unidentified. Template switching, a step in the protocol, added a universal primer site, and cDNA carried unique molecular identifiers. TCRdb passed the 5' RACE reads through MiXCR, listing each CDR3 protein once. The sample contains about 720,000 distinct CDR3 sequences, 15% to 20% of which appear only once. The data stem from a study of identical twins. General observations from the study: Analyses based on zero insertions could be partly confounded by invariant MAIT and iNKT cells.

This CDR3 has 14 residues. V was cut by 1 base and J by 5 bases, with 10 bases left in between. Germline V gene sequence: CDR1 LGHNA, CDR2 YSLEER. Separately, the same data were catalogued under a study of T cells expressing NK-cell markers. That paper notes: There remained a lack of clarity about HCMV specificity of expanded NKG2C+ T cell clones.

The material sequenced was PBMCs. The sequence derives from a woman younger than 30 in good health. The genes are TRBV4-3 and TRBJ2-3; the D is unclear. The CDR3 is CASSQGTPGDTQYF. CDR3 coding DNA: TGCGCCAGCAGCCAAGGGACCCCGGGAGATACGCAGTATTTT.